Listed below are T cell receptor beta chains from one sample, sequenced in a study of OX40 agonist ivuxolimab in advanced cancers. The data were produced by immunoSEQ multiplex PCR, yet TCRdb's version contains in-frame clones alone and is incomplete. This sample has about 70,000 clones, with approximately 94% found just once. The starting material was CD4+ or CD8+ T cells sorted from blood, obtained in a trial of the OX40 agonist ivuxolimab. The receptors were sampled from an adult with an advanced solid tumor such as melanoma, head and neck, liver or kidney cancer. Both conserved end residues are part of each CDR3. The D gene is left open where the match is weak. Clone size, where shown, is once, few, many, or a class for clones that have expanded.

TRBV7-2	TRBJ2-1	.	.	CASSLGSGSTAYNEQFF	TGTGCCAGCAGCTTAGGGTCGGGGTCAACTGCCTACAATGAGCAGTTCTTC
TRBV6-5	TRBJ2-1	TRBD2	once	CASGDRGDNEQFF	TGTGCCAGCGGTGATCGGGGGGACAATGAGCAGTTCTTC
TRBV2	TRBJ1-4	TRBD1	.	CASGGTGMRKLFF	TGTGCCAGCGGGGGGACAGGAATGAGAAAACTGTTTTTT
TRBV5-1	TRBJ2-5	.	.	CASSLVAGAQETQYF	TGCGCCAGCAGCTTGGTCGCGGGGGCCCAAGAGACCCAGTACTTC
TRBV11-3	TRBJ2-3	TRBD2	.	CASTISGGPHTDTQYF	TGTGCCAGCACCATTAGCGGGGGCCCGCACACAGATACGCAGTATTTT
TRBV19	TRBJ1-5	.	.	CASSTGRANQPQHF	TGTGCCAGTAGTACTGGGAGGGCAAATCAGCCCCAGCATTTT
TRBV15	TRBJ2-2	.	.	CATSTRAGWGGELFF	TGTGCCACCAGCACCCGCGCGGGCTGGGGTGGGGAGCTGTTTTTT
TRBV5-1	TRBJ1-5	.	.	CASSVDGRGQPQHF	TGCGCCAGCAGCGTGGACGGACGGGGACAGCCCCAGCATTTT
TRBV7-3	TRBJ2-3	.	.	CASSLTGADTQYF	TGTGCCAGCAGCTTAACAGGAGCAGATACGCAGTATTTT
TRBV28	TRBJ2-4	.	.	CASSLSGYPNIQYF	TGTGCCAGCAGTTTATCGGGATACCCAAACATTCAGTACTTC
TRBV19	TRBJ2-1	.	once	CASSIPNEQFF	TGTGCCAGTAGTATTCCCAATGAGCAGTTCTTC
TRBV4-3	TRBJ1-6	TRBD1	.	CASSQGVDRANNSPLHF	TGCGCCAGCAGCCAGGGAGTGGACAGGGCCAATAATTCACCCCTCCACTTT
TRBV28	TRBJ2-3	TRBD2	.	CASISGRSDTQYF	TGTGCCAGCATTAGCGGGAGGTCAGATACGCAGTATTTT
TRBV6-5	TRBJ2-7	.	.	CASSYHTSYEQYF	TGTGCCAGCAGTTACCATACTAGCTACGAGCAGTACTTC
TRBV28	TRBJ1-1	.	few	CASSLRMNTEAFF	TGTGCCAGCAGTTTACGGATGAACACTGAAGCTTTCTTT
TRBV6-6	TRBJ2-3	TRBD2	.	CASTGGTGVADTQYF	TGTGCCAGCACCGGGGGGACGGGAGTAGCAGATACGCAGTATTTT